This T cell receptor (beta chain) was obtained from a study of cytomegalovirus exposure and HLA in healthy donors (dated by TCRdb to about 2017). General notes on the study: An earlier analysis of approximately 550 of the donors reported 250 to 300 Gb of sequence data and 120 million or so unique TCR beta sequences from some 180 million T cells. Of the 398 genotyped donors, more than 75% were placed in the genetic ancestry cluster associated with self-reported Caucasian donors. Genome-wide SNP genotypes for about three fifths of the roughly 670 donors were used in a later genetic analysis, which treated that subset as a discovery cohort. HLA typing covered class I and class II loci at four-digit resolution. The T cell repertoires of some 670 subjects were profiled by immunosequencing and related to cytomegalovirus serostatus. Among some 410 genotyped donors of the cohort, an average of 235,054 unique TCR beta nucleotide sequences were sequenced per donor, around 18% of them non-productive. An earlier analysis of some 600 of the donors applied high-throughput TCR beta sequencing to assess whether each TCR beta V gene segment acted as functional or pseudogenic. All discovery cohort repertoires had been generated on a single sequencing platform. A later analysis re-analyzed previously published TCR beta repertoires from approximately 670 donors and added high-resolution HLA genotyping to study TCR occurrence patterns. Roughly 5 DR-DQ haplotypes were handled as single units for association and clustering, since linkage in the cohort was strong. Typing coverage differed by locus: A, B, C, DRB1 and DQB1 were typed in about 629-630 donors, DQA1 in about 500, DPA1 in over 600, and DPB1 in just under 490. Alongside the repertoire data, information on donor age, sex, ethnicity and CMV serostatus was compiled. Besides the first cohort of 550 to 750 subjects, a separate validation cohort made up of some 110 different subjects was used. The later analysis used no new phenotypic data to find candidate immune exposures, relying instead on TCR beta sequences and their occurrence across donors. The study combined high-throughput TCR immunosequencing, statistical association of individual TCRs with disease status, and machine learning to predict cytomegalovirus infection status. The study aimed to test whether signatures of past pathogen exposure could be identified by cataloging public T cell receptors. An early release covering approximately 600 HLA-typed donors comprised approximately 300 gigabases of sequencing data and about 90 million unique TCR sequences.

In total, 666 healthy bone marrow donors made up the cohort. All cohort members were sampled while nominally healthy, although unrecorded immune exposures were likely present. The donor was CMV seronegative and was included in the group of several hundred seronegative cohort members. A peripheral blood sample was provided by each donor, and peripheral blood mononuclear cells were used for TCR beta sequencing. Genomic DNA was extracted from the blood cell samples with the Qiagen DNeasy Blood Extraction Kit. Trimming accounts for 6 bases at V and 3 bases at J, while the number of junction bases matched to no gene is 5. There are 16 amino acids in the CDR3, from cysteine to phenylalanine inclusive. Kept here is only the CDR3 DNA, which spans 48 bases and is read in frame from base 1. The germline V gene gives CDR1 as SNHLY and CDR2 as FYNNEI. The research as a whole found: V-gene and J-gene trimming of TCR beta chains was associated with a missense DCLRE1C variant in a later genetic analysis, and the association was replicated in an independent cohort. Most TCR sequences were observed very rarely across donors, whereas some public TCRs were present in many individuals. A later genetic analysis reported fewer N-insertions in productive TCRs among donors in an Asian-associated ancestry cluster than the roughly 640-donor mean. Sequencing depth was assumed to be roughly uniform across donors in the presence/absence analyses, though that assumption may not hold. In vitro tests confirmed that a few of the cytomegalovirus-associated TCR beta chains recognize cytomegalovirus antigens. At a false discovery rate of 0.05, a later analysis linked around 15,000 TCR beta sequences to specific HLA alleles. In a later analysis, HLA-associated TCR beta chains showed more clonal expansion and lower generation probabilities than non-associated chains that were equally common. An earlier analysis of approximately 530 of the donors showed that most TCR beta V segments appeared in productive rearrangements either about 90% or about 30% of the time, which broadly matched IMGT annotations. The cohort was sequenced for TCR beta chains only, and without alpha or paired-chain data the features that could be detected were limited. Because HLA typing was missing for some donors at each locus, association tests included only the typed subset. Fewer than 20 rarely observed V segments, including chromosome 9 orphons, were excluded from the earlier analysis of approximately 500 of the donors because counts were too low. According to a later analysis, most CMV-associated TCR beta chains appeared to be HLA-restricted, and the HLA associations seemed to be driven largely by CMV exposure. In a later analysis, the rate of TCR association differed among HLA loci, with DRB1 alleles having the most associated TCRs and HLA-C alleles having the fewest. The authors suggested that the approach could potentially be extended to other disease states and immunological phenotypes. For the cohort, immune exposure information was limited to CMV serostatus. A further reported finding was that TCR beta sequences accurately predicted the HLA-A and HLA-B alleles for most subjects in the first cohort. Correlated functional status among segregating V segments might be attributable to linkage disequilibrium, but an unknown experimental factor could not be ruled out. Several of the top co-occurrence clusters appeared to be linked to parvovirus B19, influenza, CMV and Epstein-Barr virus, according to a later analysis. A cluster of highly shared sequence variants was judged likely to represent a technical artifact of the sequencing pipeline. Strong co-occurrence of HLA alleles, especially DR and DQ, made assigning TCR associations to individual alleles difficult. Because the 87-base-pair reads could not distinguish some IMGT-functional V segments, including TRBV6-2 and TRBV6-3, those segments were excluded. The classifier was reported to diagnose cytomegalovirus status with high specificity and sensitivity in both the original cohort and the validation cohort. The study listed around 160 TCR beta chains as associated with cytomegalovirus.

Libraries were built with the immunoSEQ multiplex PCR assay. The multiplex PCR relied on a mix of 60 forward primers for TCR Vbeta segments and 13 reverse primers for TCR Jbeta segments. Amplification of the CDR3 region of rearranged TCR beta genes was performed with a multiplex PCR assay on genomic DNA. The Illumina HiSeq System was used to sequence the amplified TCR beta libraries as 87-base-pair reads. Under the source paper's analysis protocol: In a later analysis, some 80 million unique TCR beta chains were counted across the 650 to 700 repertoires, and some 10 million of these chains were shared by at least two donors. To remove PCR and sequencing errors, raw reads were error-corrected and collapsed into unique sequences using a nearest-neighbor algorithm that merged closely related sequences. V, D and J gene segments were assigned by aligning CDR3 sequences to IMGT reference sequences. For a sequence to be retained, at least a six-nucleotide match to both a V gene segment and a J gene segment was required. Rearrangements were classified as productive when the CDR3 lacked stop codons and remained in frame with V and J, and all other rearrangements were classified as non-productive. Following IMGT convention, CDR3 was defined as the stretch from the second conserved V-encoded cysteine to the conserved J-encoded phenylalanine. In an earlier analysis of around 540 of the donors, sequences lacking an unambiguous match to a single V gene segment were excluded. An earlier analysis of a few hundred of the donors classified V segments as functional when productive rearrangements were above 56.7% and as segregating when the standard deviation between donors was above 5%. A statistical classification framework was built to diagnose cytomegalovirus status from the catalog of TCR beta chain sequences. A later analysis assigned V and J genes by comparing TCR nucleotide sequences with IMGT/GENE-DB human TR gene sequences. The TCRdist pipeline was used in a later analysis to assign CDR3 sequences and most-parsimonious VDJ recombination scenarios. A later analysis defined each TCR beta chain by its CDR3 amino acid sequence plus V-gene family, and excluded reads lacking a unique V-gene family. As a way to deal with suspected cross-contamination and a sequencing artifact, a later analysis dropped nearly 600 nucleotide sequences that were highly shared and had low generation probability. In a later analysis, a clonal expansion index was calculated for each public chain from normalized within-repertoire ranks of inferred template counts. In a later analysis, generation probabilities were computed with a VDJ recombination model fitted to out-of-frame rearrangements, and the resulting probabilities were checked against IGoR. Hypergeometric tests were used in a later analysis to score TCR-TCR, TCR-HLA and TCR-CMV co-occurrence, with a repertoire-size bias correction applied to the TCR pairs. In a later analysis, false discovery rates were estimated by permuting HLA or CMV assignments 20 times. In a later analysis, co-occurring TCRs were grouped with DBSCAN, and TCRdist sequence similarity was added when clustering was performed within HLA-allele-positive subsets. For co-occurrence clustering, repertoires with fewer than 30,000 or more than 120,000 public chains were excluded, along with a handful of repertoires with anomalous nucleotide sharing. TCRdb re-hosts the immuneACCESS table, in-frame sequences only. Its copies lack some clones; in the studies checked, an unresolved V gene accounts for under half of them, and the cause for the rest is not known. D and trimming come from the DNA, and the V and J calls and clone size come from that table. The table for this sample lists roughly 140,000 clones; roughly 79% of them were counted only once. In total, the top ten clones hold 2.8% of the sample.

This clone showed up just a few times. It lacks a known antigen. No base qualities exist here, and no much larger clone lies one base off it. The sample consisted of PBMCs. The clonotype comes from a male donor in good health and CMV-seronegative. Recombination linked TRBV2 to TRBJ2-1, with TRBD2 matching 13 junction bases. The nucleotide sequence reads TGTGCCAGCAGAGCCGGGACTAGCGGGAACTACAATGAGCAGTTCTTC. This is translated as CASRAGTSGNYNEQFF.